These 11 T cell receptor beta chains originate from one sample sequenced in a study of blood T cell repertoires in COVID-19. Measured with immunoSEQ multiplex PCR; TCRdb has only the in-frame clones, and not every one. The sample lists over 150,000 clones, around 83% occurring once. The sequenced sample was peripheral blood. The source of these receptors is a man aged 40-49 years with acute or convalescent COVID-19.

DNA for the CDR3: TGTGCCAGCAGCCAAGCCCAGGGGAATCAGCCCCAGCATTTT. Protein: CASSQAQGNQPQHF. The chain recombines TRBV3-1 (or the pseudogene TRBV3-2) with TRBJ1-5, with a possible D match to TRBD1 (6 bases). The CDR3 is made up of 14 amino acids. Germline V CDR1 and CDR2: LGHDT, YNNKEL (reference sequence). V dropped 1 base and J dropped 4 bases, with 8 bases sitting between them.

This clone occurred once. The V gene is TRBV29-1, the J gene TRBJ1-5; D remains unclear. CDR3 length: 13 residues. CDR1 SQVTM and CDR2 ANQGSEA come from the germline V gene. Trimming removed 2 bases at V and 7 bases at J, with 12 bases between. The CDR3 reads CSVEIAGGQPQHF. Here the CDR3 DNA reads TGCAGCGTTGAAATCGCAGGCGGGCAGCCCCAGCATTTT.

This clone appeared once. As DNA, the CDR3 is TGCGCCAGCAGCCAAGTGACACAATTGAGCTTGAACTATGGCTACACCTTC. It yields the protein CASSQVTQLSLNYGYTF. This chain links TRBV4-1 with TRBJ1-2, with unresolved D. V gave up 1 base and J gave up 2 bases, with 17 bases separating them. This CDR3 has 17 residues. Germline CDR1 reads MGHRA; CDR2 reads YSYEKL.

The chain combines TRBV30 with TRBJ1-2, with 9 bases lining up with TRBD1. The CDR3 runs 15 residues. The trim removed 0 bases at V and 7 bases at J, leaving 9 bases unmatched. CDR1 is GTSNPN and CDR2 is SVGIG in the germline V gene (reference sequence). The CDR3 region has the DNA TGTGCCTGGAGTGTACAGGGGGCGGAGGGTAGTGGCTACACCTTC. This encodes CAWSVQGAEGSGYTF. Filled out from reference TRBV30 and TRBJ1-2, the complete variable domain reads SQTIHQWPATLVQPVGSPLSLECTVEGTSNPNLYWYRQAAGRGLQLLFYSVGIGQISSEVPQNLSASRPQDRQFILSSKKLLLSDSGFYLCAWSVQGAEGSGYTFGSGTRLTVV.

J is TRBJ1-5 and V is TRBV6-6; TRBD1 matches at 8 bases. This CDR3 comprises 14 residues. V gave up 6 bases and J gave up 6 bases; unmatched junction bases: 7. Germline lookup yields CDR1 MNHNY and CDR2 SVGAGI (reference sequence). CDR3 nucleotides: TGTGCCAGCAGCGCGACAGGGGAGGGTCAGCCCCAGCATTTT. Amino acids: CASSATGEGQPQHF.

The CDR3 coding sequence is TGCGCCAGTACCGACCTAGGGAGGGGAAGTGGCGGGGAGCTGTTTTTT. It is translated as CASTDLGRGSGGELFF. The chain recombines TRBV5-1 with TRBJ2-2, with 7 bases aligning to TRBD2. The CDR3 is 16 amino acids. The V and J ends lost 8 bases and 7 bases, in that order; junction bases with no gene match: 17. CDR1 SGHRS and CDR2 YFSETQ come from the germline V gene.

The rearrangement links TRBV5-1 to TRBJ2-1; 7 bases are a match to TRBD2. This CDR3 spans 15 amino acids. Per the germline V gene, CDR1 is SGHRS and CDR2 is YFSETQ. V lost 4 bases to trimming and J lost 0 bases; unmatched junction nucleotides: 4. CDR3 coding DNA: TGCGCCAGCAGCCCCGGGACTAACTCCTACAATGAGCAGTTCTTC. It translates to CASSPGTNSYNEQFF.

This chain links TRBV4-1 with TRBJ2-7, with D possibly TRBD2 on 5 matching bases. CDR1 and CDR2 (germline): MGHRA, YSYEKL. Trimming removed 4 bases at V and 3 bases at J, with 16 bases between. CDR3 length equals 15 residues. For the CDR3, the DNA is TGCGCCAGCAGCCCCGGTGACAAGAGGGACTACGAGCAGTACTTC. It encodes CASSPGDKRDYEQYF.

The rearrangement joins TRBV11-2 to TRBJ1-1, with 7 bases lining up with TRBD1. The CDR3 loop spans 14 amino acids. CDR1 SGHAT and CDR2 FQNNGV come from the germline V gene. The trim removed 6 bases at V and 3 bases at J, leaving 7 bases unmatched. CDR3 in DNA: TGTGCCAGCAGTTATAGACAGGGTTACACTGAAGCTTTCTTT. It codes for CASSYRQGYTEAFF.

The rearrangement joins TRBV7-2 to TRBJ2-7; the D gene is possibly TRBD1 (5 bases). The length of the CDR3 is 15 residues. V was cut by 1 base and J by 3 bases, with 13 bases left in between. Looked up from germline, CDR1 is SGHTA and CDR2 is FQGNSA. The CDR3 sequence is CASSLVQALIYEQYF. CDR3 sequence (DNA): TGTGCCAGCAGCTTAGTACAGGCGTTGATCTACGAGCAGTACTTC.

V and J are TRBV2 and TRBJ1-1; TRBD1 agrees at 11 bases. V was clipped by 5 bases and J by 3 bases; unmatched bases: 5. Germline loops: CDR1 SNHLY, CDR2 FYNNEI. The CDR3 loop spans 15 amino acids. In DNA, the CDR3 is TGTGCCAGCAGTCAGGACAGGGGGCCGGACACTGAAGCTTTCTTT. Translating it yields CASSQDRGPDTEAFF.